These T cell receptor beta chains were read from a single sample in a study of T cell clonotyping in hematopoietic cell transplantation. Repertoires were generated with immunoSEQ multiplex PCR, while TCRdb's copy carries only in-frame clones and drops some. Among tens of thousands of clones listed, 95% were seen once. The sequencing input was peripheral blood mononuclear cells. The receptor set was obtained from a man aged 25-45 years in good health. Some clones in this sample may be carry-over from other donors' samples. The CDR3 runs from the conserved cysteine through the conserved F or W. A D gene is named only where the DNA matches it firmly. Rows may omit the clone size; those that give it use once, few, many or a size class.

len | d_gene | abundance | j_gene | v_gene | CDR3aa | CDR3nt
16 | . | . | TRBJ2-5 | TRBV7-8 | CASSLAGVGSGGTQYF | TGTGCCAGCAGCTTAGCAGGGGTGGGATCGGGTGGGACCCAGTACTTC
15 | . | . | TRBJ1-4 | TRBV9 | CASSVAGTTGEKLFF | TGTGCCAGCAGCGTAGCAGGTACAACGGGAGAAAAACTGTTTTTT
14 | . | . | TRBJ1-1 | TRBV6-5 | CASTLRGADTEAFF | TGTGCCAGCACTCTGCGGGGGGCGGACACTGAAGCTTTCTTT
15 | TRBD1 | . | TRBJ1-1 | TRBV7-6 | CASSLTGTGITEAFF | TGTGCCAGCAGCTTAACCGGGACAGGGATTACTGAAGCTTTCTTT
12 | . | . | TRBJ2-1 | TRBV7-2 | CASSLGRTGVFF | TGTGCCAGCAGCTTGGGACGCACCGGGGTGTTCTTC
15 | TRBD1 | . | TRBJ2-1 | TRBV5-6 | CASSEPGQGAFEQFF | TGTGCCAGCAGCGAACCGGGACAGGGGGCTTTTGAGCAGTTCTTC
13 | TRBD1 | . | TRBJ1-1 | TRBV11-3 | CASSSRDRGGAFF | TGTGCCAGCAGCTCCCGGGACAGGGGTGGGGCTTTCTTT
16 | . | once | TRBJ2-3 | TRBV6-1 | CASSETFSGGTDTQYF | TGTGCCAGCAGTGAAACCTTTAGCGGAGGCACAGATACGCAGTATTTT
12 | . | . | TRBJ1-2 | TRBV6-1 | CASSHSNYGYTF | TGTGCCAGCAGTCACTCTAACTATGGCTACACCTTC
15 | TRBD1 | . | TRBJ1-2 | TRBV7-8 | CASSWDRGLDYGYTF | TGTGCCAGCAGCTGGGACAGGGGGCTGGACTATGGCTACACCTTC
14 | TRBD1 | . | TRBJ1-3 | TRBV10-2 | CASSERGQGNTIYF | TGCGCCAGCAGTGAGCGGGGACAGGGAAACACCATATATTTT
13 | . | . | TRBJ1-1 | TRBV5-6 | CASSLGRDTEAFF | TGTGCCAGCAGCTTGGGCAGGGACACTGAAGCTTTCTTT
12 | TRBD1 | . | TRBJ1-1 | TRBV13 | CASSLTGAEAFF | TGTGCCAGCAGCTTGACAGGGGCTGAAGCTTTCTTT
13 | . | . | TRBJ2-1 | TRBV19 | CASSSAAYNEQFF | TGTGCCAGTAGTTCGGCAGCCTACAATGAGCAGTTCTTC
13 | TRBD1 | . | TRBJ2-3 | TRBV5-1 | CASTGTVGDTQYF | TGCGCCAGCACCGGGACAGTTGGAGATACGCAGTATTTT
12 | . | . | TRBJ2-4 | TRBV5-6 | CASSLNENIQYF | TGTGCCAGCAGCTTGAATGAAAACATTCAGTACTTC
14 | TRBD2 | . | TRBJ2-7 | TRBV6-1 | CASSESASGYEQYF | TGTGCCAGCAGTGAATCCGCTAGCGGCTACGAGCAGTACTTC
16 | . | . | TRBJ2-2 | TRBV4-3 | CASSQGFWANTGELFF | TGCGCCAGCAGCCAAGGGTTTTGGGCGAACACCGGGGAGCTGTTTTTT
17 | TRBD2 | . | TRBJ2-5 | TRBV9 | CASSVAERVAGQETQYF | TGTGCCAGCAGCGTAGCTGAGAGGGTAGCGGGCCAAGAGACCCAGTACTTC
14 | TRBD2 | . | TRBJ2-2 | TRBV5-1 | CASSGREGTGELFF | TGCGCCAGCAGCGGCAGGGAGGGCACCGGGGAGCTGTTTTTT
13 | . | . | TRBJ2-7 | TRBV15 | CATSANPGTEQYF | TGTGCCACCAGCGCCAACCCAGGGACCGAGCAGTACTTC
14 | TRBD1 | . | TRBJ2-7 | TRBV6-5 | CASRVETGSYEQYF | TGTGCCAGCAGAGTAGAGACAGGGTCCTACGAGCAGTACTTC
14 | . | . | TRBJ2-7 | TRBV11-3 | CASSLVGGPYEQYF | TGTGCCAGCAGCTTAGTAGGAGGGCCGTACGAGCAGTACTTC
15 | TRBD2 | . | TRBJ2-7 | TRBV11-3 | CASSLGGTRNYEQYF | TGTGCCAGCAGCTTAGGTGGGACTAGAAACTACGAGCAGTACTTC
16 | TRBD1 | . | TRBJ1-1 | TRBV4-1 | CASSPITDRTFTEAFF | TGCGCCAGCAGCCCGATAACGGACAGGACTTTCACTGAAGCTTTCTTT
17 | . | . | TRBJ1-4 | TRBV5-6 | CASSYSTGSATNEKLFF | TGTGCCAGCAGCTATTCCACAGGGAGTGCAACTAATGAAAAACTGTTTTTT
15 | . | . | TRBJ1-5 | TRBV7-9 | CASSLDGGGNQPQHF | TGTGCCAGCAGCTTAGACGGCGGGGGCAATCAGCCCCAGCATTTT